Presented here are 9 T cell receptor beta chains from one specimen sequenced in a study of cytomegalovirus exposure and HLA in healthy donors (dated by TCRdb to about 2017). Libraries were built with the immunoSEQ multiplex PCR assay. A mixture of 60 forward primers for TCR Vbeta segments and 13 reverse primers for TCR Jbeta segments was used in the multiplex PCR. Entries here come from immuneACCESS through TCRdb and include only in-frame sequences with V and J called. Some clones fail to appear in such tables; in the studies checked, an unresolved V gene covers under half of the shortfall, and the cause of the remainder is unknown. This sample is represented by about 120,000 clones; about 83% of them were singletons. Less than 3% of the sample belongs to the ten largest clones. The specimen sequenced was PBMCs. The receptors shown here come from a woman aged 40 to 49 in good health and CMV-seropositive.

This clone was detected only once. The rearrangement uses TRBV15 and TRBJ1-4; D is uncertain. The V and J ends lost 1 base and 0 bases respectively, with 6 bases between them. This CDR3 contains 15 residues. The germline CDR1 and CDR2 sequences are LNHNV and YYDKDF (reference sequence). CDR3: CATSRGSATNEKLFF. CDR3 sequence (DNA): TGTGCCACCAGCAGAGGTTCCGCAACTAATGAAAAACTGTTTTTT. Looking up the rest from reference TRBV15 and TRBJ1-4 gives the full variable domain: DAMVIQNPRYQVTQFGKPVTLSCSQTLNHNVMYWYQQKSSQAPKLLFHYYDKDFNNEADTPDNFQSRRPNTSFCFLDIRSPGLGDTAMYLCATSRGSATNEKLFFGSGTQLSVL.

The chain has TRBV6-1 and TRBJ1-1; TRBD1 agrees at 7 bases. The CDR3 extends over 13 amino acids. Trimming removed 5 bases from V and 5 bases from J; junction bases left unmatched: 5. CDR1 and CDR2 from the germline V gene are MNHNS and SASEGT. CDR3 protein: CASSRDSRTEAFF. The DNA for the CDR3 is TGTGCCAGCAGTAGGGACAGTCGGACTGAAGCTTTCTTT.

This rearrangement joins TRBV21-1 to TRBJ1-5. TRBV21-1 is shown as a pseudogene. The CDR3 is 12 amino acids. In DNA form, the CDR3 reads TGTGCCAGCAGCAAAGCTAGAATGGCCCAGCATTTT. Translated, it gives CASSKARMAQHF.

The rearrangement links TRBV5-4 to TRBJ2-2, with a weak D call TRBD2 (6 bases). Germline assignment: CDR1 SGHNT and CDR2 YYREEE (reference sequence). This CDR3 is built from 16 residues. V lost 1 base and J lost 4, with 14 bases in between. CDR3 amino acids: CASSLIREVGTGELFF. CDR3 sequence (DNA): TGTGCCAGCAGCTTGATCAGGGAGGTCGGCACCGGGGAGCTGTTTTTT. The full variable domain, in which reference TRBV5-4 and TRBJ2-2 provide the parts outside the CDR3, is ETGVTQSPTHLIKTRGQQVTLRCSSQSGHNTVSWYQQALGQGPQFIFQYYREEENGRGNFPPRFSGLQFPNYSSELNVNALELDDSALYLCASSLIREVGTGELFFGEGSRLTVL.

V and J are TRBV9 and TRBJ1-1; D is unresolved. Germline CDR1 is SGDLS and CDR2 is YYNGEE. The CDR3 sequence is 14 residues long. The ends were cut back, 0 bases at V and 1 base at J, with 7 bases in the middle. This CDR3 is CASSVGPPNTEAFF. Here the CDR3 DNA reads TGTGCCAGCAGCGTAGGGCCTCCGAACACTGAAGCTTTCTTT.

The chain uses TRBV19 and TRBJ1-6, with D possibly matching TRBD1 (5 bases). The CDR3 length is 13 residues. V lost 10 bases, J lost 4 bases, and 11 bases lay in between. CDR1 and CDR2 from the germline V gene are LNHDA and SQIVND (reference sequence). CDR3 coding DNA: TGTGCCACCAGGGTGTCTTATAATTCACCCCTCCACTTT. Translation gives CATRVSYNSPLHF.

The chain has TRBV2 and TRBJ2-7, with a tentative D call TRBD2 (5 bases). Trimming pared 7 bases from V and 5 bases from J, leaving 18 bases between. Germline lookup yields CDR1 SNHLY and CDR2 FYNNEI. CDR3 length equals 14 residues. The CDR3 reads CASILAVRGNEQYF. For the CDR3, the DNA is TGTGCCAGCATCCTCGCGGTTCGGGGAAACGAGCAGTACTTC.

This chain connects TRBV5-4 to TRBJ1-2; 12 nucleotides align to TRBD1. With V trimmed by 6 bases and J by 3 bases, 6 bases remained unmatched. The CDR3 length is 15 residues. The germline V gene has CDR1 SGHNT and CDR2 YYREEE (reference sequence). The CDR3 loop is CASTPGTGGDYGYTF. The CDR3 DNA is TGTGCCAGCACCCCTGGGACAGGGGGCGACTATGGCTACACCTTC. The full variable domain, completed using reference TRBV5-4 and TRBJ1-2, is ETGVTQSPTHLIKTRGQQVTLRCSSQSGHNTVSWYQQALGQGPQFIFQYYREEENGRGNFPPRFSGLQFPNYSSELNVNALELDDSALYLCASTPGTGGDYGYTFGSGTRLTVV.

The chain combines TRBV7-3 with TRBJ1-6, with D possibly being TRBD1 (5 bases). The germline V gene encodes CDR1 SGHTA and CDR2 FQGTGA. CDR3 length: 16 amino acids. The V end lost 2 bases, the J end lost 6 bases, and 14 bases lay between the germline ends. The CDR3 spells CASSLFGGFLNSPLHF. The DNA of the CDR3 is TGTGCCAGCAGCTTATTCGGGGGATTTCTTAATTCACCCCTCCACTTT.